One and the same sample provided the 28 T cell receptor beta chains below, sequenced in a study of cytomegalovirus exposure and HLA in healthy donors. In the PCR, 60 Vbeta and 13 Jbeta primers were used. Produced via immunoSEQ multiplex PCR; TCRdb's table is partial and in-frame only. The sample has some 150,000 clones; roughly 77% are singletons. The sample was PBMCs. All receptors come from a human donor in good health.

The chain employs TRBV6-6 and TRBJ2-7; no firm D call. Deletions cut 2 bases from V and 2 bases from J, with 10 bases between. The CDR3 has 14 residues. The germline V gene has CDR1 MNHNY and CDR2 SVGAGI (reference sequence). This chain's CDR3 is CASSYDVRTYEQYF. The CDR3 DNA sequence: TGTGCCAGCAGTTACGACGTCAGGACCTACGAGCAGTACTTC.

The chain employs TRBV6-5 and TRBJ1-6; 8 nucleotides match TRBD1. The germline V gene has CDR1 MNHEY and CDR2 SVGAGI. This CDR3 has 15 amino acids. The ends lost 6 bases at V and 6 bases at J; junction bases unmatched: 7. The DNA of the CDR3 is TGTGCCAGCAGACCTCAGACAGGGGCTAATTCACCCCTCCACTTT. Translation: CASRPQTGANSPLHF.

The chain joins TRBV2 to TRBJ2-5; 8 bases align to TRBD2. The V and J ends lost 7 bases and 3 bases, in that order; junction bases with no gene match: 13. Looked up from germline, CDR1 is SNHLY and CDR2 is FYNNEI. This CDR3 is 16 amino acids long. The CDR3 spells CASTVRRGGVEETQYF. The CDR3 region has the DNA TGTGCCAGCACGGTGCGACGGGGGGGGGTGGAAGAGACCCAGTACTTC. Combining the CDR3 with reference TRBV2 and TRBJ2-5 gives the whole variable domain EPEVTQTPSHQVTQMGQEVILRCVPISNHLYFYWYRQILGQKVEFLVSFYNNEISEKSEIFDDQFSVERPDGSNFTLKIRSTKLEDSAMYFCASTVRRGGVEETQYFGPGTRLLVL.

This chain joins TRBV28 and TRBJ2-7; the D gene is possibly TRBD1 (5 bases). There are 14 residues in the CDR3. V lost 7 bases and J 2 bases, leaving 15 bases between the germline ends. In germline, CDR1 is MDHEN, CDR2 SYDVKM. CDR3 sequence: CASIGPGKTYEQYF. In DNA, the CDR3 is TGTGCCAGCATTGGGCCAGGGAAGACCTACGAGCAGTACTTC.

With regard to this clone: One end of the junction varies from germline; a read error may be responsible. The J gene is TRBJ1-2, the V gene TRBV15; TRBD1 matches at 11 bases. Germline CDR1 and CDR2: LNHNV and YYDKDF (reference sequence). This CDR3 has 14 amino acids. In DNA form, the CDR3 reads TGTGCCACCAGCACGGACAGGGGGCGTGTTGGCTACCCCTTC. Translated: CATSTDRGRVGYPF. Combining the CDR3 with reference TRBV15 and TRBJ1-2 gives the whole variable domain DAMVIQNPRYQVTQFGKPVTLSCSQTLNHNVMYWYQQKSSQAPKLLFHYYDKDFNNEADTPDNFQSRRPNTSFCFLDIRSPGLGDTAMYLCATSTDRGRVGYPFGSGTRLTVV.

J is TRBJ2-6 and V is TRBV4-1; D remains unclear. Trimming removed 0 bases from V and 0 bases from J, with 3 bases in between. This CDR3 is 15 amino acids long. CDR1 and CDR2 (germline): MGHRA, YSYEKL. The DNA of the CDR3 is TGCGCCAGCAGCCAAGATAACTCTGGGGCCAACGTCCTGACTTTC. Its translation is CASSQDNSGANVLTF.

The chain has TRBV15 and TRBJ2-5; D is undetermined. Trimming took off 5 bases at V and 4 bases at J, with 14 bases between the two ends. CDR1 is LNHNV, CDR2 YYDKDF, per germline (reference sequence). The length of the CDR3 is 14 residues. The CDR3 sequence: CATSVGTGGETQYF. Here the CDR3 DNA reads TGTGCCACCAGCGTAGGAACGGGTGGAGAGACCCAGTACTTC.

This chain joins TRBV5-1 and TRBJ2-1; 9 nucleotides align to TRBD1. Germline trimming cut 4 bases from V and 3 bases from J; bases unmatched to any gene: 8. Germline V CDR1 and CDR2: SGHRS, YFSETQ. CDR3 size: 16 residues. DNA for the CDR3: TGCGCCAGCAGCAAAGCTGGACAGGGGTTCTACAATGAGCAGTTCTTC. Its translation is CASSKAGQGFYNEQFF.

The chain recombines TRBV28 with TRBJ2-1, with 11 bases that match TRBD2. Germline lookup yields CDR1 MDHEN and CDR2 SYDVKM. CDR3 length equals 15 residues. Trimming at V came to 4 bases and at J to 5 bases, leaving 4 bases not matched to a gene. The CDR3 DNA reads TGTGCCAGCAGTTCGGGACTAGCGGAGAACAATGAGCAGTTCTTC. Translation gives CASSSGLAENNEQFF.

V and J are TRBV7-3 and TRBJ2-1; weak D call: TRBD2 (6 bases). This CDR3 is built from 13 residues. Germline CDR1 SGHTA, CDR2 FQGTGA. V was shortened by 4 bases and J by 13 bases, with 17 bases between the two germline ends. The CDR3 nucleotides read TGTGCCAGCAGCTCCACCGGGACTTATCATCAGTTCTTC. This codes for CASSSTGTYHQFF. Drawing the rest from reference TRBV7-3 and TRBJ2-1, the complete variable domain is GAGVSQTPSNKVTEKGKYVELRCDPISGHTALYWYRQSLGQGPEFLIYFQGTGAADDSGLPNDRFFAVRPEGSVSTLKIQRTERGDSAVYLCASSSTGTYHQFFGPGTRLTVL.

This clone was found once. The chain carries TRBV9 and TRBJ1-1; TRBD1 aligns across 7 bases. Germline V gene sequence: CDR1 SGDLS, CDR2 YYNGEE. The CDR3 sequence is 15 residues long. The trim removed 3 bases at V and 2 bases at J, leaving 7 bases unmatched. CDR3 DNA: TGTGCCAGCAGCGCCCGGACAGGCTCCAACACTGAAGCTTTCTTT. Translated, it gives CASSARTGSNTEAFF. Full variable domain (remainder filled in from reference TRBV9 and TRBJ1-1): DSGVTQTPKHLITATGQRVTLRCSPRSGDLSVYWYQQSLDQGLQFLIQYYNGEERAKGNILERFSAQQFPDLHSELNLSSLELGDSALYFCASSARTGSNTEAFFGQGTRLTVV.

This chain connects TRBV28 to TRBJ2-3; TRBD2 is a possible D gene (5 bases). Germline CDR1 is MDHEN and CDR2 is SYDVKM. Trimming left V 5 bases short and J 0 bases short, with 15 bases between. The CDR3 has 16 residues. DNA of the CDR3: TGTGCCAGCAGTATCGAGCGGTACAAGAGCACAGATACGCAGTATTTT. Translating it yields CASSIERYKSTDTQYF.

This chain joins TRBV10-3 and TRBJ2-2; TRBD2 matches 12 bases. Germline V gene lookup returns CDR1 ENHRY and CDR2 SYGVKD. The CDR3 consists of 19 residues. V gave up 0 bases and J gave up 4 bases; unmatched junction bases: 9. The CDR3 coding sequence is TGTGCCATCAGTGAGTCGAGAACTAGCGGGAGGTCGGGCACCGGGGAGCTGTTTTTT. It translates to CAISESRTSGRSGTGELFF.

The genes are TRBV10-3 and TRBJ1-4; TRBD1 matches 12 bases. CDR3 length: 16 amino acids. Germline values: CDR1 ENHRY, CDR2 SYGVKD. V was clipped by 3 bases and J by 8 bases; unmatched bases: 7. The chain's CDR3 is CAISDGGQGAGEKLFF. The CDR3 bases are TGTGCCATCAGTGACGGGGGACAGGGGGCAGGGGAAAAACTGTTTTTT.

V is TRBV29-1 and J is TRBJ2-7; D may be TRBD1 (6 bases). This CDR3 is built from 14 residues. V lost 6 bases and J 5 bases, leaving 20 bases between the germline ends. Germline V gives CDR1 SQVTM, CDR2 ANQGSEA. CDR3 sequence: CSVRVSGTSHEQYF. In nucleotides, the CDR3 is TGCAGCGTGAGGGTATCCGGGACATCACACGAGCAGTACTTC.

The V gene is TRBV12-5, the J gene TRBJ2-5, with 10 nucleotides matching TRBD1. Germline V CDR1 and CDR2: LGHNT, FRNRAP. V lost 6 bases, J lost 1 base, and 5 bases stayed unmatched. This CDR3 region has 15 residues. The DNA for the CDR3 is TGTGCTAGTGGCTCCGGGACAGGGGTCCAAGAGACCCAGTACTTC. Protein product: CASGSGTGVQETQYF.

The J gene is TRBJ2-2, the V gene TRBV14; 9 bases match TRBD1. Germline-derived CDR1 and CDR2 are SGHDN and FVKESK. The CDR3 covers 16 residues. J lost 4 bases, V lost 6 bases, and 9 bases had no gene match. CDR3 DNA: TGTGCCAGCAGTCGTCCGGGACAGGGATTCACCGGGGAGCTGTTTTTT. Protein sequence: CASSRPGQGFTGELFF.

The CDR3 loop reads CASRPGLAGAAGELFF. For the CDR3, the DNA is TGTGCCAGCAGGCCCGGACTAGCGGGGGCCGCGGGGGAGCTGTTTTTT. This chain uses TRBV28 with TRBJ2-2, with TRBD2 matching over 13 bases. The V gene's germline CDR1 is MDHEN and CDR2 SYDVKM. Unmatched junction bases numbered 9, after V lost 6 bases and J lost 8 bases. This CDR3 is 16 amino acids long.

The CDR3 nucleotides read TGTGCCAGCAAAGGGGACAAGCCCCAGCAGTACTTC. It is translated as CASKGDKPQQYF. The rearrangement joins TRBV27 to TRBJ2-7; maybe TRBD1 (6 bases). The CDR3 consists of 12 residues. Germline V lookup: CDR1 MNHEY, CDR2 SMNVEV (reference sequence). V was trimmed by 7 bases and J by 8 bases, leaving 15 bases between them.

This clone appeared a single time. The CDR3 DNA follows: TGCGCCAGCAGCCAAGGCAGCGGGCCAGGCTCTGGGGCCAACGTCCTGACTTTC. Its protein product is CASSQGSGPGSGANVLTF. This sequence joins TRBV4-1 and TRBJ2-6; D possibly corresponds to TRBD2 (6 bases). From germline, CDR1 is MGHRA and CDR2 YSYEKL. The CDR3 length is 18 residues. Trimming took 1 base from V and 0 from J, leaving 13 bases between them.

The gene calls are TRBV27 and TRBJ2-5; D might be TRBD1 (6 bases). CDR1 is MNHEY and CDR2 is SMNVEV in the germline V gene (reference sequence). The V gene lost 5 bases and the J gene lost 4 bases, with 11 bases spanning the gap. The CDR3 contains 13 residues. The CDR3 here is CASSPTGRETQYF. CDR3 DNA sequence: TGTGCCAGCAGTCCGACAGGCCGAGAGACCCAGTACTTC.

The chain has TRBV5-4 and TRBJ2-2; TRBD1 aligns across 9 bases. The CDR3 runs to 15 residues. The V gene end was trimmed by 4 bases and the J gene end by 2 bases; junction bases not matched to a gene: 3. Germline assignment: CDR1 SGHNT and CDR2 YYREEE (reference sequence). The CDR3 bases are TGTGCCAGCAGCCAGGACAGGGGTAACACCGGGGAGCTGTTTTTT. Amino acids: CASSQDRGNTGELFF.

This chain joins TRBV30 and TRBJ1-5; the D is unclear. Germline V lookup: CDR1 GTSNPN, CDR2 SVGIG (reference sequence). The CDR3 runs 14 residues. The V gene lost 8 bases and the J gene lost 5 bases, with 19 bases spanning the gap. The CDR3 bases are TGTGCCCTGGCTTCAGCGGGAGGAGATCAGCCCCAGCATTTT. It is translated as CALASAGGDQPQHF.

This rearrangement joins TRBV7-9 to TRBJ2-1, with 7 bases identical to TRBD1. J lost 6 bases, V lost 9 bases, and 5 bases had no gene match. The germline V gene encodes CDR1 SEHNR and CDR2 FQNEAQ (reference sequence). CDR3 length: 12 amino acids. The CDR3 loop reads CARTGDTNEQFF. The DNA for the CDR3 is TGTGCCAGAACAGGGGACACCAATGAGCAGTTCTTC.

The CDR3 DNA sequence: TGTGCCAGCAGCAAAGGTTTCCGTACGAGCTCCTATAATTCACCCCTCCACTTT. Protein: CASSKGFRTSSYNSPLHF. V and J are TRBV21-1 and TRBJ1-6. TRBV21-1 is designated a pseudogene. CDR3 length equals 18 residues.

This chain links TRBV7-9 with TRBJ1-1, with D possibly matching TRBD1 (5 bases). Germline CDR1 SEHNR, CDR2 FQNEAQ (reference sequence). The CDR3 length is 13 residues. Trimming took off 1 base at V and 8 bases at J, with 11 bases between the two ends. CDR3 bases: TGTGCCAGCAGCTTAGTATTGGGGGGAGAAGCTTTCTTT. This codes for CASSLVLGGEAFF. The full variable domain, rest sourced from reference TRBV7-9 and TRBJ1-1, is DTGVSQNPRHKITKRGQNVTFRCDPISEHNRLYWYRQTLGQGPEFLTYFQNEAQLEKSRLLSDRFSAERPKGSFSTLEIQRTEQGDSAMYLCASSLVLGGEAFFGQGTRLTVV.

A single count supports this clone. The chain is built from TRBV2 and TRBJ1-1; 8 bases map to TRBD1. The CDR3 is 15 amino acids. Losses at the gene ends were 7 bases for V and 0 bases for J; bases not matched to a gene: 7. CDR1 and CDR2 (germline): SNHLY, FYNNEI. CDR3: CASTGQDAMNTEAFF. CDR3 in DNA: TGTGCCAGCACGGGACAGGATGCTATGAACACTGAAGCTTTCTTT.

The chain couples TRBV5-8 to TRBJ2-5; D unresolved. The germline gives CDR1 SGHTS, CDR2 YDEGEE. There are 14 residues in the CDR3. V lost 6 bases and J lost 3, with 15 bases in between. As DNA, the CDR3 is TGTGCCAGCAAACTAATCCCCCCAAAAGAGACCCAGTACTTC. The encoded protein is CASKLIPPKETQYF.